This TCR beta chain comes out of a study of molecular identifiers for immune sequencing clone quantification (dated by TCRdb to the late 2010s). Notes on the research overall: For a replicate experiment, RNA from about 21,000 or 97,000 naive CD8 T cells was divided into five aliquots, of which four were sequenced. CD8 T cells were used in a methods study to benchmark molecular-identifier clustering-based TCR repertoire sequencing (MIDCIRS) and TCR RNA copy counting. Study-wide conclusions, independent of this receptor: Modeling estimated roughly 3.2 recovered TCR RNA copies per cell, compared with about 10 by digital PCR, which implies 30% to 35% capture efficiency. A single cell's worth of spiked-in Jurkat TCR RNA was reported detectable even among under 1.3 million naive CD8 T cells. The sizes of highly expanded clones could end up underestimated when identical TCR molecules share a barcode. Without barcode sub-clustering, chimeric consensus sequences inflated TCR diversity; chimeras reached as high as 47%. Spiked-in Jurkat TCR RNA (around eleven copies' worth), which is not part of the donor repertoire, was contained in the naive libraries. In CMV-specific effector cells, clones with more than 20 RNA copies contained over 97% of molecules, whereas in naive cells such clones contained under 1% of molecules.

Measured from the cysteine to the phenylalanine, the CDR3 is 16 residues long. Left in the record is the CDR3 DNA by itself, 48 bases read in frame from the first base. The CDR1 and CDR2 encoded by the germline V gene are SGHRS and YFSETQ. V loses 0 bases of germline sequence and J loses 3 bases, and the interval between the two ends is 15 bases. This clonotype was seen at least ten times. This receptor's antigen is unknown. No quality values exist for individual bases; no much larger clone is one base distant. Libraries of naive CD8 T cells were built from anywhere between roughly 17,000 and 1,100,000 sorted cells, with 10%, 30% or 50% of the purified RNA used. Naive CD8 T cells were FACS-sorted as CD8+CD4-CCR7+CD45RA+ on a BD FACSAria II into RLT Plus buffer. To test detection sensitivity, Jurkat RNA equivalent to more than 8 TCR copies was spiked into samples of roughly 17,000-1,000,000 naive CD8 T cells. CD8 T cells were enriched using RosetteSep CD8+ T Cell Enrichment Cocktail and Ficoll-Paque, and the enriched cells then underwent ACK red cell lysis.

Libraries were prepared through PCR. The listed sequencing device is NextSeq 500. Preparation of bulk TCR libraries followed a previously described approach, with the TCR primers listed in Table S5. The Qiagen AllPrep DNA/RNA kit was used to purify total RNA. Before analysis, reads from multiple sequencing runs of the same library were pooled. The study's processing was this. Reads were retained only if their TCR constant sequence matched exactly, and those retained reads were trimmed to 150 nt and grouped according to their 12-nt molecular barcodes. Within each barcode group, reads were sub-clustered at a 15% Levenshtein threshold, and quality-weighted consensus sequences were built per RNA molecule. Non-functional sequences were removed, as were lower-count sequences one edit away from another. Based on fitting two negative binomial distributions, any barcode sub-cluster with under 20% of the maximum read count was discarded. TCRdb passed the public sequencing reads through fastp at Q25 and MiXCR, retaining productive beta sequences. Here each entry gathers all rows of one CDR3 protein and keeps the most common genes and DNA. The authors' filters were not applied to this entry. The sample table holds a few hundred thousand distinct CDR3 sequences, of which roughly a quarter were seen once. In total, the top ten clones hold 0.65% to 0.75% of the sample.

This TCR was recovered from a human donor in good health. Some libraries in this study had Jurkat cell RNA spiked in. The sample consisted of naive CD8+ T cells from blood, with Jurkat cell RNA spiked in. The sample's cell subset or site label, decoded: FACS-sorted CD8+CD4-CCR7+CD45RA+ naive T cells. The chain was built from TRBV5-1 and TRBJ1-1, with the D gene call left open. The CDR3 reads CASSLASTGEHTEAFF. Read as DNA, the sequence is TGCGCCAGCAGCTTGGCTTCGACCGGGGAGCACACTGAAGCTTTCTTT.